This T cell receptor (beta chain) originates from a study of T-cell memory formation after mild COVID-19. Study-wide background: TCR clusters showed largely donor specificity.

This clonotype has just a few counts. Its cognate antigen is unknown. Study results and limitations: For contracting clones, CD4+ ones sat mainly in CM and EM, CD8+ in EMRA. Pre-infection memory harbored some responding clones, suggesting cross-reactive memory joined.

TCRdb used MiXCR to reprocess the 5' RACE reads, holding one entry per CDR3 protein. Among about 470,000 distinct CDR3 sequences, 15% to 20% were seen once, and the ten largest hold 9% to 15%. This CDR3 region has 11 residues. The germline gives CDR1 SGHRS, CDR2 YFSETQ. V lost 4 bases, J lost 13 bases, and 14 bases lay in between. The sample comprised PBMCs or a T cell subset sorted from them (not recorded which). This sequence was found in an adult woman who had mild COVID-19 (a few samples of this study predate the infection). Cell type and time point are not known. The V and J genes are TRBV5-1 and TRBJ1-1; D uncertain. CDR3: CASSRDSEVFF. CDR3 coding DNA: TGCGCCAGCAGCCGAGACTCCGAGGTTTTCTTT.